Listed below are T cell receptor beta chains from one sample, sequenced in a study of blood T cell repertoires in COVID-19. The data were produced by immunoSEQ multiplex PCR, yet TCRdb's version contains in-frame clones alone and is incomplete. The sample holds approximately 310,000 clones, more than 75% seen once. The sequenced sample was peripheral blood. The receptors here all came from a man between 50 and 59 years old with active or convalescent COVID-19. Each CDR3 is given with its conserved first and last residue. D genes are given only for firm matches. Clone sizes are given selectively: once, few, many, or a class where the clone is expanded.

v_call	clone_size	j_call	d_call	cdr3_aa	cdr3_nt
TRBV4-3	once	TRBJ1-3	.	CASSQLTRISGNTIYF	TGCGCCAGCAGCCAATTAACGCGGATCTCTGGAAACACCATATATTTT
TRBV19	.	TRBJ1-3	.	CASSFTESTGNTIYF	TGTGCCAGTAGTTTCACAGAATCAACCGGAAACACCATATATTTT
TRBV6-2/TRBV6-3	.	TRBJ1-2	.	CASSSDTLNYGYTF	TGTGCCAGCAGTTCGGACACGCTGAACTATGGCTACACCTTC
TRBV5-1	.	TRBJ1-1	.	CASSLVAGPDTEAFF	TGCGCCAGCAGCTTGGTAGCGGGGCCGGACACTGAAGCTTTCTTT
TRBV5-1	once	TRBJ2-5	TRBD2	CASTSGAGAYQETQYF	TGCGCCAGCACATCTGGGGCGGGAGCGTATCAAGAGACCCAGTACTTC
TRBV6-6	.	TRBJ1-5	.	CASSVDIQPQHF	TGTGCCAGCAGTGTGGACATTCAGCCCCAGCATTTT
TRBV29-1	.	TRBJ2-5	.	CSVGGRDQETQYF	TGCAGCGTGGGGGGAAGGGACCAAGAGACCCAGTACTTC
TRBV2	few	TRBJ2-7	.	CASSENNGADLDF	TGTGCCAGCAGTGAAAACAACGGAGCTGACTTGGACTTC
TRBV7-9	.	TRBJ1-1	.	CASSSPSQGLNTEAFF	TGTGCCAGCAGCTCCCCCAGTCAGGGGTTGAACACTGAAGCTTTCTTT
TRBV19	.	TRBJ1-2	.	CASTPQEETYGYTF	TGTGCCAGTACTCCCCAGGAAGAAACCTATGGCTACACCTTC
TRBV3-1/TRBV3-2	.	TRBJ2-2	TRBD1	CASSHRQGSGELFF	TGTGCCAGCAGCCATCGACAGGGGTCCGGGGAGCTGTTTTTT
TRBV14	.	TRBJ1-3	TRBD1	CASSSRQGSGNTIYF	TGTGCCAGCAGCTCCCGACAGGGCTCTGGAAACACCATATATTTT
TRBV11-2	.	TRBJ1-1	.	CASSLVGTDTEAFF	TGTGCCAGCAGCTTAGTAGGGACTGACACTGAAGCTTTCTTT
TRBV6-5	.	TRBJ2-3	TRBD1	CASRGQPYTDTQYF	TGTGCCAGCCGGGGACAGCCATACACAGATACGCAGTATTTT
TRBV27	.	TRBJ2-3	TRBD2	CASSLESSGRGDTQYF	TGTGCCAGCAGTTTAGAATCTAGCGGGAGAGGAGATACGCAGTATTTT
TRBV18	.	TRBJ2-7	.	CASSHSTSGGYEQYF	TGTGCCAGCTCACACTCGACTAGTGGCGGCTACGAGCAGTACTTC
TRBV19	.	TRBJ2-1	TRBD2	CASSLLAGYNEQFF	TGTGCCAGTAGTCTACTAGCGGGCTACAATGAGCAGTTCTTC
TRBV12-3/TRBV12-4	.	TRBJ1-2	.	CASAHGTDYGYTF	TGTGCCAGCGCCCATGGGACTGACTATGGCTACACCTTC
TRBV18	few	TRBJ1-1	TRBD1	CASSPPGQSNTEAFF	TGTGCCAGCTCACCACCGGGACAGTCGAACACTGAAGCTTTCTTT
TRBV18	.	TRBJ2-7	.	CASSPRPQGLGSYEQYF	TGTGCCAGCTCACCACGCCCCCAGGGCCTGGGGTCCTACGAGCAGTACTTC
TRBV6-2/TRBV6-3	.	TRBJ2-7	.	CASSQAGYEQYF	TGTGCCAGCAGTCAGGCGGGCTACGAGCAGTACTTC
TRBV3-1/TRBV3-2	.	TRBJ2-5	TRBD2	CASSLLAGGETQYF	TGTGCCAGCAGCCTCCTAGCGGGGGGAGAGACCCAGTACTTC
TRBV2	.	TRBJ2-7	TRBD1	CASSVRDRGPYEQYF	TGTGCCAGCAGCGTCCGGGACAGGGGGCCCTACGAGCAGTACTTC
TRBV7-6	.	TRBJ2-7	.	CASSPGGTAIYEQYF	TGTGCCAGCAGCCCAGGGGGGACAGCCATCTACGAGCAGTACTTC
TRBV6-6	once	TRBJ1-1	.	CASNINTEAFF	TGTGCCAGCAACATAAACACTGAAGCTTTCTTT
TRBV2	.	TRBJ1-2	TRBD1	CASGDRGRLYGYTF	TGTGCCAGCGGCGACAGGGGGCGTCTCTATGGCTACACCTTC